The clone carrying this T cell receptor (beta chain) was observed a handful of times. Its antigen is unidentified. The source of the sample is a study of beta chain features in type 1 diabetes. Overall study results and limits: There were fewer insertions and more deletions at the VDJ junctions of type 1 diabetes patients. Resolution of whether HLA type affects TCRB rearrangement was not achieved here.

This CDR3 region has 15 residues. Unmatched junction bases numbered 4, after V lost 3 bases and J lost 4 bases. CDR1 and CDR2 from the germline V gene are LNHNV and YYDKDF (reference sequence). CD4+ naive, central memory, regulatory and stem cell-like memory cells were sorted via CD45RO/CCR7/CD25/CD127/CD95/CD27. Since all of the isolated RNA was reverse transcribed, expressed TCRB transcripts were what got sequenced. Produced via immunoSEQ multiplex PCR; TCRdb's table is partial and in-frame only. This sample has a few hundred thousand clones; roughly 14% occur once, and the top ten carry 0.035% to 0.045%.

This clonotype originated in a man aged 25 to 40 in good health. The chain recombines TRBV15 with TRBJ2-1, with 9 bases identical to TRBD1. Sequencing input: naive CD4+ T cells from blood. The CDR3 reads CATSRRDRVYNEQFF. The CDR3 DNA follows: TGTGCCACCAGCAGGAGGGACAGGGTTTACAATGAGCAGTTCTTC.